This T cell receptor beta chain was identified during a study of CD8 T cells in Susac syndrome. Study-wide findings and caveats: An acknowledgment was made by the study that its TCR sequencing and HLA analysis involved relatively few individuals.

Peripheral blood CD8+ and CD4+ T cells were profiled by TCR beta sequencing. In the multiple sclerosis control group, patients were treatment-naive and had stable or active relapsing-remitting disease. The CDR3 consists of 12 residues. V was clipped by 3 bases and J by 6 bases, with 8 bases between them. Germline CDR1 is LNHDA and CDR2 is SQIVND (reference sequence). In this sample, this clonotype turned up a few times. The antigen remains undetermined. Reverse transcription of roughly 0.5 to 1 ug RNA was performed with random hexamers. Across 54 Vbeta and 13 Jbeta, immunoSEQ multiplex PCR amplified TCR beta CDR3. MiXCR was run by TCRdb on the immunoSEQ multiplex PCR reads, yielding one entry per CDR3 protein. The table includes a few hundred thousand distinct CDR3 sequences, about 91% detected once.

This chain connects TRBV19 to TRBJ1-1; D is unresolved. The material sequenced was CD4+ T cells from PBMCs. The source of this sequence is a human donor with multiple sclerosis. CDR3 in amino acids: CASSMSPPEAFF. Here the CDR3 DNA reads TGTGCCAGTAGTATGTCCCCACCTGAAGCTTTCTTT.